This TCR beta chain was captured by sequencing in a study of T cells in Graves' hyperthyroidism and ophthalmopathy. Study as a whole: Peripheral blood collection took place at initial diagnosis, before any treatment.

Trimming shortened V by 5 bases and J by 1 base, and 11 bases separated the two germline ends. CDR3 length: 14 amino acids. Germline-derived CDR1 and CDR2 are SGHAT and FQNNGV. The source material, RNA transcripts, was used to amplify TCR beta CDR3 regions. The HTBI set primed first-round TCR CDR3 RT-PCR. TCRdb analysed the multiplex PCR reads with MiXCR anew, one entry per CDR3 protein. Altogether around 240,000 distinct CDR3 sequences are present, roughly 15% being singletons, with the ten largest covering 13%. This clonotype was observed at least ten times. The sequencing sample was made of blood. This sequence originates from a woman aged 40 to 49 with Graves' hyperthyroidism that later progressed to Graves' ophthalmopathy. The J gene is TRBJ1-1, the V gene TRBV11-2; D is undetermined. The CDR3, as DNA: TGTGCCAGCAGCAGAATACATGAGAACACTGAAGCTTTCTTT. Translated, it gives CASSRIHENTEAFF.